Each of the 32 T cell receptor beta chains below was sequenced from the same sample in a study of OX40 agonist ivuxolimab in advanced cancers. The repertoire was sequenced with immunoSEQ multiplex PCR; TCRdb's copy has only in-frame clones and lacks some. Counted here are about 100,000 clones, just over 90% occurring once; the ten biggest clones make up about 0.76%. The sample consisted of CD4+ or CD8+ T cells sorted from blood, taken in a trial of the OX40 agonist ivuxolimab. These receptors were obtained from an adult with an advanced solid tumor such as melanoma, head and neck, liver or kidney cancer.

In this sample, this clone turned up once. V is TRBV10-3 and J is TRBJ1-2, with no clear D. Trimming left V 0 bases short and J 8 bases short, with 7 bases between. Germline V CDR1 and CDR2: ENHRY, SYGVKD. The CDR3 is 12 amino acids. This CDR3 is CAISESTGGYTF. CDR3 DNA: TGTGCCATCAGTGAGTCCACCGGCGGCTACACCTTC.

This clone was seen only a few times. The chain couples TRBV30 to TRBJ1-4; unclear D gene. V was cut by 2 bases and J by 1 base, with 11 bases left in between. This CDR3 is built from 15 residues. CDR1 GTSNPN and CDR2 SVGIG come from the germline V gene (reference sequence). CDR3 nucleotides: TGTGCCTGGAGTAGGACTGGGGAAACTAATGAAAAACTGTTTTTT. Translating it yields CAWSRTGETNEKLFF.

The rearrangement links TRBV6-5 to TRBJ2-1; D tentatively reads TRBD1 or TRBD2 (5 bases each). This CDR3 comprises 15 residues. V lost 6 bases, J lost 5 bases, and 17 bases lay in between. Germline-derived CDR1 and CDR2 are MNHEY and SVGAGI. As DNA, the CDR3 is TGTGCCAGCAGCTCCACACAGGCCGGGGACAATGAGCAGTTCTTC. Protein: CASSSTQAGDNEQFF.

CDR3: CANTNAGANTGELFF. In DNA form, the CDR3 reads TGTGCCAACACGAACGCGGGGGCGAACACCGGGGAGCTGTTTTTT. The rearrangement links TRBV6-7 to TRBJ2-2; 7 positions match TRBD2. TRBV6-7 is an ORF for which the function is uncertain. The CDR3 consists of 15 residues. Trimming took 10 bases from V and 0 from J; bases not matched to a gene: 8.

V is TRBV7-9 and J is TRBJ2-5, with D possibly called TRBD1 or TRBD2 (7 bases each). Germline CDR1 and CDR2: SEHNR and FQNEAQ (reference sequence). The V and J ends lost 0 bases and 4 bases respectively, with 12 bases between them. This CDR3 is built from 15 residues. Written as DNA, the CDR3 is TGTGCCAGCAGCTTAGCTTCCAGGGGGGGAGAGACCCAGTACTTC. Residues: CASSLASRGGETQYF.

V and J are TRBV5-6 and TRBJ2-7; D may match TRBD1 or TRBD2 (5 bases each). Germline V lookup: CDR1 SGHDT, CDR2 YYEEEE. This CDR3 has 14 amino acids. Trimming pared 1 base from V and 9 bases from J, leaving 17 bases between. This CDR3 is CASSLRDPSLGQYF. CDR3 bases: TGTGCCAGCAGCTTGAGGGACCCATCCTTAGGGCAGTACTTC.

The chain couples TRBV6-1 to TRBJ1-6; D not resolved. CDR1 and CDR2 (germline): MNHNS, SASEGT. CDR3 length: 13 amino acids. The V gene lost 7 bases and the J gene lost 7 bases, with 11 bases spanning the gap. In nucleotides, the CDR3 is TGTGCCAGCAAGGACGGCCCCAATTCACCCCTCCACTTT. Translation gives CASKDGPNSPLHF.

This chain joins TRBV5-1 and TRBJ2-7, with D perhaps TRBD2 (5 bases). The CDR3 extends over 15 amino acids. Trimming removed 0 bases at V and 3 bases at J, with 13 bases between. From germline, CDR1 is SGHRS and CDR2 YFSETQ. This CDR3 is CASSLGQPGIYEQYF. For the CDR3, the DNA is TGCGCCAGCAGCTTGGGGCAGCCGGGAATCTACGAGCAGTACTTC.

The gene calls are TRBV5-1 and TRBJ1-5; the match to TRBD1 covers 11 bases. The CDR3 is made up of 15 amino acids. With V trimmed by 4 bases and J by 7 bases, 7 bases remained unmatched. Germline assignment: CDR1 SGHRS and CDR2 YFSETQ. As DNA, the CDR3 is TGCGCCAGCAGCCCAGGGACAGGGGGAGGACAGCCCCAGCATTTT. It yields the protein CASSPGTGGGQPQHF.

Comment on this clone: Distinct nucleotide sequences in the sample also encode this CDR3. The chain uses TRBV5-1 and TRBJ1-2; no clear D gene. Trimming left V 0 bases short and J 4 bases short, with 4 bases between. CDR3 length: 12 amino acids. Germline V gene sequence: CDR1 SGHRS, CDR2 YFSETQ. The CDR3 DNA is TGCGCCAGCAGCTTGGACAGCTATGGCTACACCTTC. Its translation is CASSLDSYGYTF.

V usage is TRBV5-6 and J usage is TRBJ2-1; 8 nucleotides align to TRBD2. Germline V CDR1 and CDR2: SGHDT, YYEEEE. This CDR3 comprises 16 residues. V dropped 7 bases and J dropped 3; count of bases not matched to a gene: 12. CDR3 in DNA: TGTGCCAGCCACGAGGGGGGACTAGTGTACTACAATGAGCAGTTCTTC. Translating gives CASHEGGLVYYNEQFF.

The chain employs TRBV7-9 and TRBJ1-1; the D gene is possibly TRBD1 (5 bases). Germline V gene sequence: CDR1 SEHNR, CDR2 FQNEAQ (reference sequence). The CDR3 spans 14 residues. V was clipped by 5 bases and J by 1 base, with 11 bases between them. The CDR3 spells CASSGQAGNTEAFF. The CDR3 DNA follows: TGTGCCAGCAGCGGACAAGCGGGGAACACTGAAGCTTTCTTT.

The rearrangement links TRBV5-1 to TRBJ2-1; D not certain. CDR1 and CDR2 from the germline V gene are SGHRS and YFSETQ. The V end was cut by 4 bases, the J end by 3 bases, with 2 bases between. The CDR3 length is 11 residues. The CDR3 here is CASSDYNEQFF. CDR3 in DNA: TGCGCCAGCAGCGACTACAATGAGCAGTTCTTC.

The V gene is TRBV2, the J gene TRBJ1-2; weak D call: TRBD1 (6 bases). This CDR3 is built from 13 residues. CDR1 SNHLY and CDR2 FYNNEI come from the germline V gene. Trimming removed 10 bases at V and 0 bases at J, with 12 bases between. CDR3 nucleotides: TGTGCCATCCGGGACACCGCTAACTATGGCTACACCTTC. Its protein product is CAIRDTANYGYTF.

J is TRBJ2-1 and V is TRBV6-1; D unresolved. Trimming removed 6 bases from V and 0 bases from J, with 9 bases in between. From germline, CDR1 is MNHNS and CDR2 SASEGT. This CDR3 region has 14 residues. CDR3 in amino acids: CASRELSSYNEQFF. CDR3 sequence (DNA): TGTGCCAGCAGAGAACTTAGCTCCTACAATGAGCAGTTCTTC.

V gene TRBV5-1 combines with J gene TRBJ1-1; 9 nucleotides match TRBD1. J lost 3 bases, V lost 2 bases, and 2 bases had no gene match. Germline V gene sequence: CDR1 SGHRS, CDR2 YFSETQ. The CDR3 runs to 14 residues. CDR3 sequence reads: CASSLDRGYTEAFF. CDR3 sequence (DNA): TGCGCCAGCAGCTTAGACAGGGGGTACACTGAAGCTTTCTTT.

This chain connects TRBV7-2 to TRBJ1-1, with D possibly matching TRBD1 (6 bases). The CDR3 length is 14 residues. CDR1 and CDR2 (germline): SGHTA, FQGNSA. Trimming stripped 4 bases from V and 11 bases from J, with 20 bases between. The CDR3: CASSSTLGGAEAFF. The CDR3 region has the DNA TGTGCCAGCAGCTCGACATTAGGGGGGGCGGAGGCTTTCTTT.

V usage is TRBV7-2 and J usage is TRBJ1-2; a possible D gene is TRBD1 (5 bases). There are 16 residues in the CDR3. From germline, CDR1 is SGHTA and CDR2 FQGNSA. V lost 5 bases and J 4 bases, leaving 20 bases between the germline ends. The CDR3 loop reads CASSVAGTSSIYGYTF. CDR3 nucleotide sequence: TGTGCCAGCAGCGTCGCCGGGACGTCGTCGATCTATGGCTACACCTTC.

The chain uses TRBV6-1 and TRBJ1-2, with D possibly matching TRBD1 (6 bases). Trimming pared 8 bases from V and 8 bases from J, leaving 15 bases between. Germline-derived CDR1 and CDR2 are MNHNS and SASEGT. CDR3 length: 12 residues. In nucleotides, the CDR3 is TGTGCCAGCTCAGGGGACGGGTCGGGCTACACCTTC. Translating gives CASSGDGSGYTF.

The chain recombines TRBV7-2 with TRBJ2-5; 10 bases agree with TRBD1. Matching the DNA end better, TRBJ2-7 makes the J call doubtful. The CDR3 runs to 17 residues. Germline V gene lookup returns CDR1 SGHTA and CDR2 FQGNSA. The CDR3 nucleotides read TGTGCCAGCAGCTTAGGGGCCCCGGGACAGGGGATCAACGAGCAGTACTTC. It encodes CASSLGAPGQGINEQYF.

The chain couples TRBV2 to TRBJ2-2, with 7 bases matching TRBD1. Looked up from germline, CDR1 is SNHLY and CDR2 is FYNNEI. The length of the CDR3 is 15 residues. J was trimmed by 1 base and V by 7 bases; bases with no gene match: 6. The CDR3 is CASKGAGLNTGELFF. CDR3 in DNA: TGTGCCAGCAAGGGGGCAGGCTTGAACACCGGGGAGCTGTTTTTT.

J is TRBJ2-1 and V is TRBV5-5, with D perhaps matching TRBD1 (6 bases). The CDR3 is 16 amino acids. CDR1 SGHKS and CDR2 YYEKEE come from the germline V gene (reference sequence). V dropped 0 bases and J dropped 2 bases, with 12 bases sitting between them. The CDR3 loop reads CASSLAGAGAYNEQFF. In nucleotides, the CDR3 is TGTGCCAGCAGCTTGGCCGGGGCAGGGGCCTACAATGAGCAGTTCTTC.

The chain couples TRBV10-3 to TRBJ2-2; 8 bases agree with TRBD1. The germline V gene encodes CDR1 ENHRY and CDR2 SYGVKD. The CDR3 loop spans 14 amino acids. Germline trimming cut 7 bases from V and 7 bases from J; bases unmatched to any gene: 8. The CDR3 loop is CAIMGTGGIGELFF. The CDR3 coding sequence is TGTGCCATCATGGGAACAGGGGGAATCGGGGAGCTGTTTTTT.

The chain is built from TRBV7-2 and TRBJ2-7; D gene ambiguous. With 5 bases removed from V and 2 bases from J, the gap between germline ends came to 10 bases. CDR3 size: 13 residues. CDR1 SGHTA and CDR2 FQGNSA come from the germline V gene. The CDR3 loop reads CASSPTGPYEQYF. CDR3 coding DNA: TGTGCCAGCAGCCCTACTGGCCCCTACGAGCAGTACTTC. Drawing the rest from reference TRBV7-2 and TRBJ2-7, the complete variable domain is GAGVSQSPSNKVTEKGKDVELRCDPISGHTALYWYRQSLGQGLEFLIYFQGNSAPDKSGLPSDRFSAERTGGSVSTLTIQRTQQEDSAVYLCASSPTGPYEQYFGPGTRLTVT.

This clone was counted a single time. The rearrangement links TRBV7-9 to TRBJ1-2; no clear D. CDR1 SEHNR and CDR2 FQNEAQ come from the germline V gene (reference sequence). The CDR3 contains 14 residues. Trimming removed 6 bases at V and 8 bases at J, with 19 bases between. The DNA for the CDR3 is TGTGCCAGCAGTTCCGGCTTGCAGGAGGGCGGCTACACCTTC. Translation: CASSSGLQEGGYTF.

V and J are TRBV6-1 and TRBJ1-6, with 7 nucleotides matching TRBD1. The CDR3 length is 15 residues. Germline loops: CDR1 MNHNS, CDR2 SASEGT. The V segment lost 7 bases and the J segment 6 bases; nucleotides outside the gene matches: 9. CDR3 DNA: TGTGCCAGCACCGATGGAGGGGGCCTTAATTCACCCCTCCACTTT. This codes for CASTDGGGLNSPLHF.

The rearrangement links TRBV7-2 to TRBJ1-1, with 8 nucleotides matching TRBD1. The CDR3 totals 14 residues. Germline trimming cut 5 bases from V and 4 bases from J; bases unmatched to any gene: 6. Germline CDR1 reads SGHTA; CDR2 reads FQGNSA. In DNA form, the CDR3 reads TGTGCCAGCAGCATCGGACAGGGTTTCACTGAAGCTTTCTTT. Residues: CASSIGQGFTEAFF. Based on the CDR3 plus reference TRBV7-2 and TRBJ1-1, the full variable domain is GAGVSQSPSNKVTEKGKDVELRCDPISGHTALYWYRQSLGQGLEFLIYFQGNSAPDKSGLPSDRFSAERTGGSVSTLTIQRTQQEDSAVYLCASSIGQGFTEAFFGQGTRLTVV.

CDR3 nucleotides: TGCAGCGTTGGGTTAGGGTCAGGCACCCGGGGCGATCAGCCCCAGCATTTT. Translated: CSVGLGSGTRGDQPQHF. V usage is TRBV29-1 and J usage is TRBJ1-5, with D maybe TRBD1 (5 bases). V lost 4 bases and J 5 bases, leaving 24 bases between the germline ends. CDR3 size: 17 residues. Looked up from germline, CDR1 is SQVTM and CDR2 is ANQGSEA.

This chain connects TRBV5-1 to TRBJ2-3; possible D gene TRBD1, 5 bases. Trimming shortened V by 5 bases and J by 0 bases, and 19 bases separated the two germline ends. This CDR3 region has 17 residues. Germline V gives CDR1 SGHRS, CDR2 YFSETQ. The CDR3 loop is CASSRAGRRSSTDTQYF. The CDR3, as DNA: TGCGCCAGCAGTCGGGCAGGGCGTCGATCTAGCACAGATACGCAGTATTTT.

The genes are TRBV5-1 and TRBJ1-1; D is possibly TRBD1 (5 bases). Germline V gene data show CDR1 as SGHRS and CDR2 as YFSETQ. Trimming cost V 0 bases and J 0 bases, with 12 bases left between them. The CDR3 is 16 residues long. The CDR3 region has the DNA TGCGCCAGCAGCTTGGTCGGGGGATCTTTGAACACTGAAGCTTTCTTT. It specifies CASSLVGGSLNTEAFF.

The V and J genes are TRBV9 and TRBJ1-1; perhaps TRBD1 as D (5 bases). The V gene lost 3 bases and the J gene lost 0 bases, with 9 bases spanning the gap. From germline, CDR1 is SGDLS and CDR2 YYNGEE. This CDR3 is built from 14 residues. The CDR3 nucleotides are TGTGCCAGCAGCGCGACAGCAATGAACACTGAAGCTTTCTTT. Amino acid sequence: CASSATAMNTEAFF.

The rearrangement uses TRBV19 and TRBJ2-7; D unclear. CDR3 size: 13 residues. Germline assignment: CDR1 LNHDA and CDR2 SQIVND (reference sequence). Trimming left V 3 bases short and J 0 bases short, with 6 bases between. The CDR3 reads CASSIGDSYEQYF. The DNA for the CDR3 is TGTGCCAGTAGTATTGGCGACTCCTACGAGCAGTACTTC. The complete variable domain, with remaining parts taken from reference TRBV19 and TRBJ2-7, reads DGGITQSPKYLFRKEGQNVTLSCEQNLNHDAMYWYRQDPGQGLRLIYYSQIVNDFQKGDIAEGYSVSREKKESFPLTVTSAQKNPTAFYLCASSIGDSYEQYFGPGTRLTVT.